This T cell receptor (beta chain) derives from a study of cytomegalovirus exposure and HLA in healthy donors (dated by TCRdb to 2016 to 2017). About the full investigation: According to a later analysis, one platform produced both the 120 validation repertoires and the 620 or so repertoires of the first cohort. The study was designed to test whether signatures of past pathogen exposure could be identified by cataloging public T cell receptors. In addition to the first cohort of around 670 subjects, a separate validation cohort of approximately 120 different subjects was used. The study combined high-throughput TCR immunosequencing, statistical association of individual TCRs with disease status, and machine learning to predict cytomegalovirus infection status.

About this clone: This receptor's antigen is unknown. Base qualities are not at hand, and no much larger clone is one base apart.

Libraries were prepared through the immunoSEQ multiplex PCR assay. Per the source publication's procedure: To diagnose cytomegalovirus status from the catalog of TCR beta chain sequences, a statistical classification framework was built. Imported from immuneACCESS, the table was reduced by TCRdb to in-frame sequences with V and J called. These copies leave out some clones; in studies compared against another copy, an unresolved V gene accounts for under half, and the cause of the remainder is not known. V, J and clone size were drawn from that table, and D and trimming were deduced from the DNA. A total of around 200,000 clones appear in this sample, approximately 84% of them only once. Of the sample, 2.8% falls within the top ten clones. The full study reports these points: A few of the identified cytomegalovirus-associated TCR beta chains were confirmed in vitro to be specific for cytomegalovirus antigens. The authors suggested that the approach could potentially be generalized to other disease states and immunological phenotypes. The study gave a list of some 150 TCR beta chains associated with cytomegalovirus. Most TCR sequences were observed very rarely across donors, whereas some public TCRs were present in many individuals. The validation cohort had no HLA typing available for a later analysis, so co-occurrence within that cohort was assessed over all 110 or so repertoires. Subsequent analysis determined that TCRs grouped into clusters in the first cohort also showed a tendency toward co-occurrence across the 120 validation repertoires, and 85% to 95% of cluster scores exceeded 0. In both the original and validation cohorts, the classifier was reported to diagnose cytomegalovirus status with high specificity and sensitivity.

Donors formed part of the validation cohort, which comprised 120 or so subjects and was distinct from the first cohort of under 850 subjects. Its CDR3 holds 17 amino acids, cysteine through phenylalanine. CDR3 DNA is the only sequence kept; it has 51 bases, read in frame from the first base. CDR1 SGHAT and CDR2 FQNNGV are derived from the germline V gene. The junction shows trimming of 5 bases on V and 2 bases on J, plus 22 bases between the germline ends. The source of this sequence is a woman aged 18-29 years in good health and CMV-seropositive. The rearrangement joined TRBV11-2 to TRBJ2-7, and TRBD2 may be the D gene, going by 7 matching bases. The material sequenced was PBMCs. CDR3 protein: CASSQLRGTRRTYEQYF. The DNA sequence follows: TGTGCCAGCAGCCAATTGCGGGGGACAAGGCGCACCTACGAGCAGTACTTC.